Listed here are 10 T cell receptor beta chains from one sample, sequenced in a study of shared clonotypes between healthy human individuals. The table came from immunoSEQ multiplex PCR; TCRdb's copy has only in-frame clones and leaves some out. The data show a few million clones, over 90% seen once. The sequenced sample was naive CD4+ T cells from PBMCs. Noted subset: CD45RA+ positively selected. Every receptor here comes from a man younger than 30 in good health. Some clones in this sample may be carry-over from other donors' samples.

The V gene is TRBV4-1, the J gene TRBJ1-5; perhaps TRBD1 as D (5 bases). Germline CDR1 reads MGHRA; CDR2 reads YSYEKL. The CDR3 length is 17 residues. V was shortened by 2 bases and J by 0 bases, with 14 bases between the two germline ends. For the CDR3, the DNA is TGCGCCAGCAGCCAATGGGGGACGGGTGATAGCAATCAGCCCCAGCATTTT. Its protein is CASSQWGTGDSNQPQHF.

The chain employs TRBV9 and TRBJ2-1, with TRBD2 matching over 12 bases. Looked up from germline, CDR1 is SGDLS and CDR2 is YYNGEE. Trimming removed 3 bases from V and 6 bases from J; junction bases left unmatched: 7. The CDR3 spans 16 residues. For the CDR3, the DNA is TGTGCCAGCAGCGGACAACTAGCGGGAGGTGGCAATGAGCAGTTCTTC. As protein: CASSGQLAGGGNEQFF.

The V call is TRBV6-6, the J call TRBJ2-3, with D possibly being TRBD1 or TRBD2 (5 bases each). There are 16 residues in the CDR3. CDR1 is MNHNY, CDR2 SVGAGI, per germline (reference sequence). Trimming removed 7 bases at V and 0 bases at J, with 17 bases between. Here the CDR3 reads CASIYGRGVSTDTQYF. The CDR3 bases are TGTGCCAGCATCTACGGTAGAGGGGTCAGCACAGATACGCAGTATTTT.

Written as DNA, the CDR3 is TGTGCCAGCAGCCCTCCGGGGCACTACGAGCAGTACTTC. The encoded protein is CASSPPGHYEQYF. The gene calls are TRBV14 and TRBJ2-7; the D call may be TRBD1 or TRBD2 (5 bases each). Trimming removed 4 bases from V and 3 bases from J, with 10 bases in between. The CDR3 covers 13 residues. Germline V gives CDR1 SGHDN, CDR2 FVKESK.

The J gene is TRBJ2-2, the V gene TRBV9, with TRBD2 identical over 8 bases. With V trimmed by 3 bases and J by 1 base, 5 bases remained unmatched. This CDR3 has 16 amino acids. CDR1 SGDLS and CDR2 YYNGEE come from the germline V gene. The DNA of the CDR3 is TGTGCCAGCAGCGCTACTAGCGGAGGGAACACCGGGGAGCTGTTTTTT. This sequence encodes CASSATSGGNTGELFF. Full variable domain (rest looked up from reference TRBV9 and TRBJ2-2): DSGVTQTPKHLITATGQRVTLRCSPRSGDLSVYWYQQSLDQGLQFLIQYYNGEERAKGNILERFSAQQFPDLHSELNLSSLELGDSALYFCASSATSGGNTGELFFGEGSRLTVL.

This chain links TRBV25-1 with TRBJ2-2; 8 bases agree with TRBD1. V gave up 6 bases and J gave up 6 bases; unmatched junction bases: 0. The CDR3 totals 12 residues. Looked up from germline, CDR1 is MGHDK and CDR2 is SYGVNS. The DNA for the CDR3 is TGTGCCAGCAGGGACAGGGCCGGGGAGCTGTTTTTT. It is translated as CASRDRAGELFF.

Here the CDR3 DNA reads TGTGCCAGCAGCCGATCGACAGGGTCGAACGAGCAGTACTTC. Its protein is CASSRSTGSNEQYF. The chain joins TRBV7-2 to TRBJ2-5; 7 bases match TRBD1. TRBJ2-7 explains the end of the DNA better; the J call may be wrong. The germline V gene encodes CDR1 SGHTA and CDR2 FQGNSA. The CDR3 spans 14 residues.

The CDR3 sequence: CAGGREINEQYF. The CDR3 nucleotides read TGTGCCGGAGGACGGGAGATAAACGAGCAGTACTTC. The chain recombines TRBV2 with TRBJ2-7; maybe TRBD2 (6 bases). This CDR3 has 12 residues. Germline V CDR1 and CDR2: SNHLY, FYNNEI. Between the trimmed V and J ends, which lost 11 bases and 5 bases, there was a span of 16 bases.

The chain links TRBV10-2 to TRBJ2-7, with 9 bases lining up with TRBD2. There are 15 residues in the CDR3. Trimming took 6 bases from V and 0 from J; bases not matched to a gene: 6. The germline gives CDR1 WSHSY, CDR2 SAAADI. Here the CDR3 DNA reads TGCGCCAGCAGCCCTAGCGGGGCGGACTCCTACGAGCAGTACTTC. This translates into CASSPSGADSYEQYF.

This chain links TRBV7-2 with TRBJ1-5, with D possibly being TRBD1 (5 bases). Germline V gene data show CDR1 as SGHTA and CDR2 as FQGNSA. The V end lost 6 bases, the J end lost 0 bases, and 12 bases lay between the germline ends. CDR3 length: 15 amino acids. The chain's CDR3 is CASSQTVYSNQPQHF. The CDR3, as DNA: TGTGCCAGCAGTCAGACAGTATATAGCAATCAGCCCCAGCATTTT.